The subject of this entry is one T cell receptor beta chain. Its specific antigen is unknown. At one end, the junction sequence differs from germline, possibly due to a read error. This record belongs to a study of blood T cells in healthy people across ages (dated by TCRdb to about 2015). Regarding the research as a whole: In model experiments, roughly one uniquely barcoded TCR beta cDNA molecule per two T cells was captured by template switching. The study measured age-related changes in TCR beta repertoire diversity using deep sequencing normalized with unique cDNA molecular identifiers. The donors were divided into four age groups: young (average about 15 years), middle-aged (about 39), aged (about 60) and long-lived (82). To avoid experimental bias, donors of different ages were randomly spread across the sequencing lanes. Using the same blood draw, the study looked at two additional independent replicas of 1 million unique cDNA reads for two donors, one aged 18 to 30 and the other aged 80 or older. Paper-wide results and their limitations: Compared with the aged group, more naive CD4+ T cells, fewer expanded clones and increased TCR diversity were shown by the long-lived group, suggesting age selection. Estimates of total diversity based on one million sequenced T cells were regarded as lower bounds and as underestimates. Bulk unsorted PBMC profiling prevented conclusive comparison of naive and antigen-experienced compartments. Observed TCR beta diversity per million T cells fell roughly linearly with age, and a significant reduction was already apparent by age approximately 41. The CMV infection status of donors was not known, potentially confounding age-related changes in expanded clonotypes. There was a strong correlation between observed TCR beta diversity and the percentage of naive T cells measured by flow cytometry.

The 39 donors, aged about 6 to 90 years, were systemically healthy Caucasian individuals from Russia. Ten milliliters of peripheral blood were drawn from each donor into EDTA-treated Vacutainer tubes. PBMCs were isolated by Ficoll-Paque density-gradient centrifugation, with at least 7 million obtained per sample. Trizol reagent was used to extract total RNA from PBMCs, with at least 5 micrograms per sample. Naive CD45RAhigh/CD27high T cell percentages were measured by flow cytometry on a PBMC aliquot from every donor. The library was produced with 5' RACE. Sequenced on an Illumina HiSeq 2500. The second PCR ran for roughly 7 to 12 cycles and used a J-beta primer mix along with a sample-barcoded 5' primer. A unique molecular identifier was introduced onto each TCR beta cDNA molecule by a template-switch 5' adaptor carrying 12 random nucleotides. Each sample yielded at least 3 million CDR3-containing paired-end reads. First-strand cDNA was synthesized from all RNA with the Mint cDNA synthesis kit, primed by a TRBC-specific oligonucleotide. All cDNA was treated with uracil-DNA glycosylase and then went through a first 18-cycle PCR with the universal primers M1SS and BC2_uni_R. From the authors' description of their analysis: For normalization, 1 million high-quality reads, each with a distinct molecular identifier, were randomly selected from each sample. Reads with shared molecular identifiers were discarded instead of being binned into consensus sequences. CDR3 identification, clonotype clustering and error correction used MiTCR with a Q25 quality threshold and the strictest error-elimination algorithm. A nonparametric unseen species model with Euler transformation was used to estimate lower-bound total TCR beta diversity. The public reads were reanalyzed by TCRdb: fastp trimming at Q25, MiXCR alignment, in-frame beta chains only. All rows with the same CDR3 protein become a single entry with the most common DNA and genes. The V and J calls reflect TCRdb's pipeline rather than the authors' work. The sample has 850,000 to 1,300,000 distinct CDR3 sequences on record, 45% of them singletons. The top ten clones comprise approximately 17% of the sample.

The CDR3 spans 10 residues, from the cysteine through the phenylalanine. Here the CDR3 DNA is all that survives: 30 bases in frame from base 1. The CDR1 and CDR2 encoded by the germline V gene are SQVTM and ANQGSEA. The TCR was taken from a woman in her fifties or sixties in good health. The V and J segments used are TRBV29-1 and TRBJ2-1; there is no confident call for the D gene. The sequencing input was blood. The CDR3 in this case is CSVEDNEQFF. The DNA sequence is as follows: TGCAGCGTAGAAGACAATGAGCAGTTCTTC.